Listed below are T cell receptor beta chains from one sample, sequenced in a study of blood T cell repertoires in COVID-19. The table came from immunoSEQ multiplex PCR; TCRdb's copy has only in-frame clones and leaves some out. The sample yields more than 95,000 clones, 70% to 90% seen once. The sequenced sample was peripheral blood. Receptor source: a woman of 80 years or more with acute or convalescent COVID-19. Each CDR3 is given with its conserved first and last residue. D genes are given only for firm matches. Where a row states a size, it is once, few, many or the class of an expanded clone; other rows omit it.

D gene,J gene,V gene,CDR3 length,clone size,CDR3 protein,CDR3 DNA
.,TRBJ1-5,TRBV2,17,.,CASSESYPGGSNQPQHF,TGTGCCAGCAGTGAATCCTACCCCGGAGGGAGCAATCAGCCCCAGCATTTT
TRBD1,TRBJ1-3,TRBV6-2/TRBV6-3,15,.,CASSPSGTGRNTIYF,TGTGCCAGCAGTCCATCCGGGACAGGTAGAAACACCATATATTTT
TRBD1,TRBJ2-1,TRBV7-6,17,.,CASSEGDSYYSYNEQFF,TGTGCCAGCAGCGAGGGGGACAGCTATTACTCCTACAATGAGCAGTTCTTC
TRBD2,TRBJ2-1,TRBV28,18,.,CASSADSSGRGHYNEQFF,TGTGCCAGCAGTGCAGACTCTAGCGGGAGGGGCCACTACAATGAGCAGTTCTTC
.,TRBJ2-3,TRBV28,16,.,CASSLDRGGNTDTQYF,TGTGCCAGCAGTTTAGATCGAGGGGGTAACACAGATACGCAGTATTTT
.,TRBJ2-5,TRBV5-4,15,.,CATSEGQPFPETQYF,TGTGCCACCTCGGAGGGGCAACCGTTTCCGGAGACCCAGTACTTC
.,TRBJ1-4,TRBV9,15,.,CASSLGSQPNEKLFF,TGTGCCAGCAGCCTGGGGAGCCAACCTAATGAAAAACTGTTTTTT
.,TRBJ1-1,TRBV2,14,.,CASSEGRGGTEAFF,TGTGCCAGCAGCGAAGGCAGGGGTGGGACTGAAGCTTTCTTT
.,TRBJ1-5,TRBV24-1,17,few,CATSGLGGARTSQPQHF,TGTGCCACCAGTGGGTTGGGAGGGGCGCGTACTAGTCAGCCCCAGCATTTT
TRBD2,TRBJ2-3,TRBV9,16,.,CASSITGTSGRNTQYF,TGTGCCAGCAGCATCACCGGGACTAGCGGGAGAAATACGCAGTATTTT
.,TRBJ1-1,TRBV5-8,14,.,CASSLAGGNTEAFF,TGTGCCAGCAGCTTGGCCGGGGGGAACACTGAAGCTTTCTTT
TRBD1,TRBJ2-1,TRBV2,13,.,CASSDRAYNEQFF,TGTGCCAGCTCGGACAGGGCATACAATGAGCAGTTCTTC
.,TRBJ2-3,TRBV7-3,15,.,CASSPGAGRADTQYF,TGTGCCAGCAGCCCCGGGGCGGGGCGCGCAGATACGCAGTATTTT
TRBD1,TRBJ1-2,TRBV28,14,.,CASRLDRLNYGYTF,TGTGCCAGCAGGCTGGACAGGTTGAACTATGGCTACACCTTC
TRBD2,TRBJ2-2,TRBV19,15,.,CAAKRAGVNTGELFF,TGTGCCGCCAAGCGAGCGGGAGTTAACACCGGGGAGCTGTTTTTT
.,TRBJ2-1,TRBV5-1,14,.,CASSSDRFSLEQFF,TGCGCCAGCAGCTCCGACAGGTTCTCGCTTGAGCAGTTCTTC
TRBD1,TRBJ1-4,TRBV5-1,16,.,CASSVNPGQGNEKLFF,TGCGCCAGCAGCGTAAACCCGGGACAGGGGAATGAAAAACTGTTTTTT
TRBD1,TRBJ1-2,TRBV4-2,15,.,CASSQDEGQLYGYTF,TGTGCCAGCAGCCAAGATGAGGGACAGCTCTATGGCTACACCTTC
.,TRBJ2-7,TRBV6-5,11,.,CASSTGFEQYF,TGTGCCAGCAGCACAGGGTTCGAGCAGTACTTC
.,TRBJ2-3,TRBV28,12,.,CASRRSDDTQYF,TGTGCCAGCAGGAGATCCGATGATACGCAGTATTTT
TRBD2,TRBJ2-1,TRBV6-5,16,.,CASSYSSGGAGNEQFF,TGTGCCAGCAGTTACTCGAGCGGGGGGGCGGGCAATGAGCAGTTCTTC
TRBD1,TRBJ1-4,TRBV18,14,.,CASSPWGQGRKLFF,TGTGCCAGCTCACCGTGGGGACAGGGACGAAAACTGTTTTTT